The 9 T cell receptor beta chains presented below share a single source sample, sequenced in a study of blood T cell repertoires in COVID-19. Data came from immunoSEQ multiplex PCR; TCRdb stores just in-frame clones and leaves some out. The table lists 150,000 to 200,000 clones, about four fifths of them singletons, with roughly 2% in the top ten. The sample comprised peripheral blood. The receptors shown here come from a woman aged 80 or over with acute or convalescent COVID-19.

The rearrangement uses TRBV2 and TRBJ2-3; no firm D call. V was shortened by 4 bases and J by 2 bases, with 4 bases between the two germline ends. The CDR3 has 12 amino acids. CDR1 SNHLY and CDR2 FYNNEI come from the germline V gene. The CDR3 here is CASSAITDTQYF. The CDR3 DNA follows: TGTGCCAGCAGTGCCATCACAGATACGCAGTATTTT.

The chain has TRBV5-1 and TRBJ1-4; weak D call: TRBD1 (6 bases). Germline V gives CDR1 SGHRS, CDR2 YFSETQ. Trimming cost V 3 bases and J 8 bases, with 17 bases left between them. The CDR3 length is 15 residues. CDR3 bases: TGCGCCAGCAGCTCGACCCAGGGGACGGGAGAAAAACTGTTTTTT. Translation gives CASSSTQGTGEKLFF.

The genes are TRBV24-1 and TRBJ2-5, with 9 bases that match TRBD1. The germline V gene encodes CDR1 KGHDR and CDR2 SFDVKD. Unmatched junction bases numbered 3, after V lost 4 bases and J lost 1 base. The CDR3 length is 15 residues. CDR3 amino acids: CATSETGGVQETQYF. CDR3 nucleotide sequence: TGTGCCACCAGTGAGACAGGGGGTGTCCAAGAGACCCAGTACTTC.

V usage is TRBV6-5 and J usage is TRBJ1-1, with 9 bases fitting TRBD1. The CDR3 has 16 amino acids. Germline-derived CDR1 and CDR2 are MNHEY and SVGAGI. V lost 2 bases to trimming and J lost 4 bases; unmatched junction nucleotides: 8. CDR3 residues: CASSYVKPGQGTEAFF. The CDR3, as DNA: TGTGCCAGCAGTTACGTAAAGCCGGGACAGGGCACTGAAGCTTTCTTT.

This clone was counted once. The genes are TRBV7-3 and TRBJ1-1; no clear D. V was shortened by 2 bases and J by 5 bases, with 12 bases between the two germline ends. The germline gives CDR1 SGHTA, CDR2 FQGTGA. This CDR3 spans 14 amino acids. CDR3 loop: CASSLGGKITEAFF. In DNA form, the CDR3 reads TGTGCCAGCAGCTTAGGAGGGAAGATAACTGAAGCTTTCTTT. The complete variable domain, with remaining parts taken from reference TRBV7-3 and TRBJ1-1, reads GAGVSQTPSNKVTEKGKYVELRCDPISGHTALYWYRQSLGQGPEFLIYFQGTGAADDSGLPNDRFFAVRPEGSVSTLKIQRTERGDSAVYLCASSLGGKITEAFFGQGTRLTVV.

This chain uses TRBV29-1 with TRBJ1-1; D is perhaps TRBD1 (5 bases). The ends were cut back, 3 bases at V and 10 bases at J, with 15 bases in the middle. From germline, CDR1 is SQVTM and CDR2 ANQGSEA. The CDR3 length is 12 residues. This CDR3 reads CSVELDGGRAFF. The CDR3 DNA sequence: TGCAGCGTTGAGCTCGATGGGGGGAGAGCTTTCTTT.

This sequence joins TRBV5-1 and TRBJ1-5; 8 bases align to TRBD1. The CDR3 is made up of 14 amino acids. Germline-derived CDR1 and CDR2 are SGHRS and YFSETQ. Trimming cost V 3 bases and J 6 bases; bases outside gene matches: 5. The DNA for the CDR3 is TGCGCCAGCAGCTCCACAGGGGGAGCTCAGCCCCAGCATTTT. Translation: CASSSTGGAQPQHF.

The V gene is TRBV2, the J gene TRBJ2-4, with TRBD2 matching over 9 bases. The V segment lost 5 bases and the J segment 6 bases; nucleotides outside the gene matches: 17. CDR3 size: 18 residues. The germline V gene has CDR1 SNHLY and CDR2 FYNNEI. Written as DNA, the CDR3 is TGTGCCAGCAGTCGTCGTCTAGCGGGAACTTCGCCGGGAAACATTCAGTACTTC. Amino acids: CASSRRLAGTSPGNIQYF.

The V and J genes are TRBV9 and TRBJ1-6, with TRBD1 as a possible D gene (5 bases). V was pared by 0 bases and J by 7 bases, with 8 bases between. Germline CDR1 SGDLS, CDR2 YYNGEE. The CDR3 totals 14 residues. CDR3 in amino acids: CASSVVDKNSPLHF. The CDR3 DNA reads TGTGCCAGCAGCGTAGTGGACAAAAATTCACCCCTCCACTTT.